This T cell receptor (beta chain) was identified during a study of long-term antiretroviral therapy in people with HIV. This CDR3 has 17 residues. Losses at the gene ends were 0 bases for V and 1 base for J; bases not matched to a gene: 5. Per germline, CDR1 SGHRS and CDR2 YFSETQ. This was the immunoSEQ v3.0 assay at survey level. The table came from immunoSEQ multiplex PCR; TCRdb's copy has only in-frame clones and leaves some out. Of approximately 21,000 clones listed, roughly 80% are singletons. This receptor was identified in a man younger than 35 with HIV. This chain connects TRBV5-1 to TRBJ1-5; TRBD1 agrees at 9 bases. The sample here was unsorted PBMCs, taken 0.5 years before starting antiretroviral therapy. This CDR3 reads CASSLGPGQGSNQPQHF. The CDR3 nucleotides are TGCGCCAGCAGCTTGGGTCCGGGACAGGGCAGCAATCAGCCCCAGCATTTT.